The clone carrying this TCR beta chain was detected only once. Antigen: not known. The source of the sample is a study of CD8 T cells in ankylosing spondylitis. Overall study results and limits: Disease-linked clones, CD8+, were relatively rare in peripheral blood. Ankylosing spondylitis blood appeared to carry a characteristic TCR beta motif of roughly 8 highly homologous variants. Reportedly, matched ankylosing spondylitis synovial fluid was significantly enriched for disease-linked clones.

MiXCR, run by TCRdb on the 5' RACE reads, gives a single entry per CDR3 protein. The sample has about 450,000 distinct CDR3 sequences, roughly a quarter seen once. The CDR3 loop spans 15 amino acids. V gave up 1 base and J gave up 4 bases; unmatched junction bases: 7. Germline values: CDR1 DFQATT, CDR2 SNEGSKA (reference sequence). The chain is built from TRBV20-1 and TRBJ2-1, with 7 bases matching TRBD1. Sequenced: blood, either unsorted or a sorted T cell fraction (not recorded which). The sequence was collected from a male donor with ankylosing spondylitis. CDR3 nucleotides: TGCAGTGCTAGAGGGGTGGGACAGACATACAATGAGCAGTTCTTC. It yields the protein CSARGVGQTYNEQFF.